This section outlines one TCR beta chain sequence together with its context. The antigen is not known. As processed by the authors: Building a distant-metastasis classifier for papillary thyroid cancer drew on CDR3 differences across clinicopathological groups. Through MiXCR, TCRdb re-clonotyped the PCR reads. These V and J calls originate from TCRdb's pipeline instead of the authors' own analysis. The sample contains about 38,000 clones, around 47% of which appear only once. The sample belongs to a study of metastatic and nonmetastatic thyroid tumors. Study at large: Malignant and benign thyroid patients had repertoires compared in peripheral blood and tumor or nodule tissue.

Germline values: CDR1 WNHNN, CDR2 SYGVQD (reference sequence). The CDR3 runs to 16 residues. V shed 7 bases, J shed 0 bases, and the junction held 7 bases outside the gene matches. Each patient came to thyroid surgery without any prior treatment (of any kind). Overall study findings and caveats: Compared with benign nodules, malignant thyroid tumors were reported to have significantly higher TCR beta diversity in both blood and tumor.

The TCR originated in a male donor with papillary thyroid cancer or a benign thyroid nodule (not recorded which). Some clones in this sample may be carry-over from other donors' samples. The gene calls are TRBV10-1 and TRBJ1-5, with 9 bases lining up with TRBD1. The specimen was tumor tissue. CDR3 loop: CASKGQGLNSNQPQHF. The CDR3 DNA follows: TGCGCCAGCAAAGGACAGGGGCTAAATAGCAATCAGCCCCAGCATTTT.